This T cell receptor beta chain comes out of a study of cytomegalovirus exposure and HLA in healthy donors. In the study overall: From 170 million or so T cells, an earlier analysis saw roughly 100 million unique TCR beta sequences.

This CDR3 is built from 15 residues. Deletions cut 5 bases from V and 0 bases from J, with 11 bases between. Germline CDR1 is LNHDA and CDR2 is SQIVND (reference sequence). The study, taken as a whole, reports: Another analysis was done later, and it associated 15,000 or so TCR beta sequences with HLA alleles at 0.05 false discovery rate. Whilst most TCR sequences proved rare, a subset of public TCRs occurred across many donors. In a later analysis, parvovirus B19, influenza, CMV and Epstein-Barr virus appeared linked to several top co-occurrence clusters.

Remarks on this clone: Its matching antigen is unknown.

13 Jbeta primers and 60 Vbeta primers were used for the PCR. The repertoire was sequenced with immunoSEQ multiplex PCR; TCRdb's copy has only in-frame clones and lacks some. The table records 120,000 to 150,000 clones, about 82% of them present only once. Sequencing was performed on PBMCs. This rearrangement joins TRBV19 to TRBJ2-1; perhaps TRBD1 as D (6 bases). The sequence was collected from a male donor in good health and CMV-seronegative. CDR3 coding DNA: TGTGCCAGTAGTCGGGACATTAACTCCTACAATGAGCAGTTCTTC. Protein sequence: CASSRDINSYNEQFF.